This TCR beta chain was sequenced during a study of beta chain features in type 1 diabetes. A CD45RO/CCR7/CD25/CD127/CD95/CD27 panel sorted naive, central memory, regulatory and stem cell-like memory CD4+ cells. This clone appeared a few times. Its antigen remains unknown. Expressed TCRB transcripts were sequenced after all isolated RNA was converted to cDNA. Data came from immunoSEQ multiplex PCR; TCRdb stores just in-frame clones and leaves some out. Of hundreds of thousands of clones listed, roughly 10% are singletons. The CDR3 covers 12 residues. V lost 7 bases to trimming and J lost 7 bases, with 8 bases between them. CDR1 is SNHLY, CDR2 FYNNEI, per germline. Study observations and caveats: When VDJ junctions were examined, type 1 diabetes patients showed fewer insertions and more deletions. Cells with high TCR expression could be over-represented when cDNA is sequenced. People with Type 1 diabetes carried modestly yet significantly shorter TCRB CDR3s in all four CD4+ subsets.

The specimen sequenced was naive CD4+ T cells from blood. This rearrangement joins TRBV2 to TRBJ1-6, with TRBD1 as a possible D gene (5 bases). The receptor was isolated from a man aged 25-45 years with type 1 diabetes. The CDR3 region has the DNA TGTGCCAGCACCAGGGCAAATTCACCCCTCCACTTT. Its translation: CASTRANSPLHF. Full variable domain (outside the CDR3, taken from reference TRBV2 and TRBJ1-6): EPEVTQTPSHQVTQMGQEVILRCVPISNHLYFYWYRQILGQKVEFLVSFYNNEISEKSEIFDDQFSVERPDGSNFTLKIRSTKLEDSAMYFCASTRANSPLHFGNGTRLTVT.